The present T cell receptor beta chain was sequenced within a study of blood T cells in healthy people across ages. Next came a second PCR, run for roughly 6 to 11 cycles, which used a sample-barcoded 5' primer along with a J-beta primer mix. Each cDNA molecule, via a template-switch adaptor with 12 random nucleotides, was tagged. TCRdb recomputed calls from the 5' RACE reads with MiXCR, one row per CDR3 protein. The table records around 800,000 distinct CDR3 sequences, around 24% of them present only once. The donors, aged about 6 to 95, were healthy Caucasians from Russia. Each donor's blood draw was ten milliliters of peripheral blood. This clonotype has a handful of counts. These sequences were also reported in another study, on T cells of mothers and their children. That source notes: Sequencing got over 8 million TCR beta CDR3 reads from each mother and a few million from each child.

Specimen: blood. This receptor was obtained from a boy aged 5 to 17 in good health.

The chain's CDR3 is CASSLLQGTEKLFF. As DNA, the CDR3 is TGTGCCAGCAGCTTATTACAGGGGACGGAAAAACTGTTTTTT. This sequence joins TRBV7-9 and TRBJ1-4; 7 nucleotides match TRBD1. Germline values: CDR1 SEHNR, CDR2 FQNEAQ (reference sequence). The CDR3 has 14 amino acids. The J segment lost 8 bases and the V segment lost 2 bases, leaving 5 bases of the junction unmatched.